This T cell receptor beta chain comes out of a study of neurological immune-mediated disorders. This clonotype was counted between two and nine times. Time point meaning: technical triplicate 2. The unsorted libraries originated from 2 million PBMCs that had been stored at -80 C. J was trimmed by 4 bases and V by 1 base; bases with no gene match: 7. CDR1 and CDR2 (germline): SGHTA, FQGNSA. This CDR3 has 16 amino acids. cDNA was made by 5'RACE with 10-nucleotide random UMIs. TCRdb redid the calling of the 5' RACE reads with MiXCR, one entry per CDR3 protein. The table includes about 59,000 distinct CDR3 sequences, approximately 25% detected once.

The TCR sequence derives from a man in his 60s with HTLV-1-associated myelopathy (HAM/TSP). Sequencing was performed on PBMCs. This chain uses TRBV7-2 with TRBJ2-1, with 7 bases matching TRBD2. The CDR3 region has the DNA TGTGCCAGCAGCTTAGGGGCGGGAGTAGGATACAATGAGCAGTTCTTC. Its translation: CASSLGAGVGYNEQFF. Supplemented by reference TRBV7-2 and TRBJ2-1, the full variable domain reads GAGVSQSPSNKVTEKGKDVELRCDPISGHTALYWYRQSLGQGLEFLIYFQGNSAPDKSGLPSDRFSAERTGGSVSTLTIQRTQQEDSAVYLCASSLGAGVGYNEQFFGPGTRLTVL.